Listed below are T cell receptor beta chains from one sample, sequenced in a study of T cells in Graves' hyperthyroidism and ophthalmopathy. Using its own MiXCR run on the multiplex PCR reads, TCRdb lists one record per CDR3 protein. The sample has roughly 720,000 distinct CDR3 sequences, around 15% seen once. Source material: blood. These receptors were obtained from a man between 45 and 60 years old with Graves' hyperthyroidism. Each CDR3 is given with its conserved first and last residue. D genes are given only for firm matches. Rows give clone size only sometimes, using once, few, many, or a class for an expanded clone.

DNA	CDR3	V	J	size	length	D
TGCGCCAGCAGCTTGGAGAGCTCCTACGAGCAGTACTTC	CASSLESSYEQYF	TRBV5-1	TRBJ2-7	many	13	-
TGTGCCAGCAGTTTGGGGGGGTCAGGAAAACTGTTTTTT	CASSLGGSGKLFF	TRBV28	TRBJ1-4	-	13	-
TGTGCCAGCAGTGAACCCGGGACAGGTGAGCAGTTCTTC	CASSEPGTGEQFF	TRBV25-1	TRBJ2-1	-	13	TRBD1
TGCGCCAGCAGATCGACTAGCGATTACTACAATGAGCAGTTCTTC	CASRSTSDYYNEQFF	TRBV5-1	TRBJ2-1	-	15	TRBD2
TGTGCCAGCAGTGGGGACTTGGCAGATACGCAGTATTTT	CASSGDLADTQYF	TRBV28	TRBJ2-3	many	13	-
TGTGCCTGGAGTAGTCGTCCCAGGAACACTGAAGCTTTCTTT	CAWSSRPRNTEAFF	TRBV30	TRBJ1-1	-	14	-
TGTGCCAGCAGCCAACTGTCGGGAGGCTCAGAGACCCAGTACTTC	CASSQLSGGSETQYF	TRBV14	TRBJ2-5	many	15	TRBD2
TGTGCCAGCAGCGCGAGACTAGTAGGCGAGACCCAGTACTTC	CASSARLVGETQYF	TRBV7-2	TRBJ2-5	many	14	-
TGTGCCAGCAGACCTCTGAGCGGGAGCCCCGGGGAGCTGTTTTTT	CASRPLSGSPGELFF	TRBV28	TRBJ2-2	few	15	TRBD2
TGTGCCAGCAGCTTAGAGGCGGAGGATTATGGCTACACCTTC	CASSLEAEDYGYTF	TRBV11-3	TRBJ1-2	many	14	-
TGTGCCAGCAGTGTCCGGGGGCAGGGAGGTCAGCCCCAGCATTTT	CASSVRGQGGQPQHF	TRBV12-3/TRBV12-4	TRBJ1-5	many	15	-
TGCAGTGCTGGGGGGACCAACTACAATGAGCAGTTCTTC	CSAGGTNYNEQFF	TRBV20-1	TRBJ2-1	many	13	-
TGTGCCAGCAGCCCTGGACAGAATCAGCCCCAGCATTTT	CASSPGQNQPQHF	TRBV7-9	TRBJ1-5	many	13	-
TGCAGTGCTAGAGATATGGCTAGACGGGATGAGCAGTTCTTC	CSARDMARRDEQFF	TRBV20-1	TRBJ2-1	many	14	-
TGTGCCAGCAGCCATGGGGGTGAAGCTTTCTTT	CASSHGGEAFF	TRBV3-1	TRBJ1-1	many	11	-
TGTGCCAGCAGCCCCTCCCTCCCTGGGGCCAACGTCCTGACTTTC	CASSPSLPGANVLTF	TRBV12-3/TRBV12-4	TRBJ2-6	-	15	-
TGTGCCAGCAGCCAAGAGGGGAGGTCCAATGAGCAGTTCTTC	CASSQEGRSNEQFF	TRBV3-1	TRBJ2-1	many	14	-
TGTGCCACCGGACCAGCTAGCACAGATACGCAGTATTTT	CATGPASTDTQYF	TRBV24-1	TRBJ2-3	-	13	-
TGTGCCAGTAGTATCACTGGGGCCCCGGGGACCGGGGAGCTGTTTTTT	CASSITGAPGTGELFF	TRBV19	TRBJ2-2	-	16	-
TGTGCCAGCAGGGGTACGGACAGGGGTGTGGGCTACACCTTC	CASRGTDRGVGYTF	TRBV28	TRBJ1-2	-	14	TRBD1
TGTGCCAGCAGGCGGACAGGTGATCAGCCCCAGCATTTT	CASRRTGDQPQHF	TRBV12-3/TRBV12-4	TRBJ1-5	many	13	TRBD1
TGTGCCAGCAGGAGGGACCTCGAAACGGGCGAGCAGTACTTC	CASRRDLETGEQYF	TRBV11-2	TRBJ2-7	many	14	-
TGTGCCAGCAGTTTTGGCTCAGGGAGCTCCTACGAGCAGTACTTC	CASSFGSGSSYEQYF	TRBV27	TRBJ2-7	few	15	-
TGTGCCAGCAGTGAATCCGTCAGCTTGAACACTGAAGCTTTCTTT	CASSESVSLNTEAFF	TRBV6-1	TRBJ1-1	many	15	-
TGTGCCAGCAGCTTAGGGTCTATCCAAGAGACCCAGTACTTC	CASSLGSIQETQYF	TRBV7-9	TRBJ2-5	many	14	-
TGTGCCAGCAGTTTCCAACCTGACCTAAATGGGCCAGATACGCAGTATTTT	CASSFQPDLNGPDTQYF	TRBV27	TRBJ2-3	many	17	-
TGTGCCAGCAGTCGACAGGCCATTATGAACACTGAAGCTTTCTTT	CASSRQAIMNTEAFF	TRBV6-2/TRBV6-3	TRBJ1-1	few	15	-
TGTGCCAGCAGTTTACTGGGGATGAGCACTGAAGCTTTCTTT	CASSLLGMSTEAFF	TRBV28	TRBJ1-1	many	14	-
TGTGCCAGCAGTCAGGGGGACCTAATTAACAATGAGCAGCTCTTC	CASSQGDLINNEQLF	TRBV2	TRBJ2-1	few	15	TRBD1
TGTGCCAGCAGCTCCCCGCGGAAGAACACTGAAGCTTTCTTT	CASSSPRKNTEAFF	TRBV6-1	TRBJ1-1	many	14	-
TGTGCCAGCAGCTTAGGGACTAGCGGGAGTACGCAGTATTTT	CASSLGTSGSTQYF	TRBV11-2	TRBJ2-3	many	14	TRBD2
TGTGCCAGTAGTAGTCCACCGGGACAGGGTCGAAATACGCAGTATTTT	CASSSPPGQGRNTQYF	TRBV19	TRBJ2-3	few	16	TRBD1
TGTGCCAGCAGCTATATACTGAACACTGAAGCTTTCTTT	CASSYILNTEAFF	TRBV5-5	TRBJ1-1	-	13	-
TGTGCCAGCAGTGAAAGTGGAGATACGCAGTATTTT	CASSESGDTQYF	TRBV2	TRBJ2-3	many	12	-
TGTGCCTGTACCGGGACAGGATCTTCACCCCTCCACTTT	CACTGTGSSPLHF	TRBV2	TRBJ1-6	-	13	TRBD1
TGTGCCAGCTCTCGGTACTCAGGGTTTCAAGAGACCCAGTACTTC	CASSRYSGFQETQYF	TRBV18	TRBJ2-5	few	15	-
TGTGCCAGCAGTTCTAGACTGCGAGTCGGCTATGGCTACACCTTC	CASSSRLRVGYGYTF	TRBV12-3/TRBV12-4	TRBJ1-2	many	15	-
TGTGCCAGCAGTTATAGCGGGAAGGACACCGGGGAGCTGTTTTTT	CASSYSGKDTGELFF	TRBV6-2/TRBV6-3	TRBJ2-2	many	15	TRBD2
TGTGCCAGCAGTGAAGCTATAGGCTCCTACAATGAGCAGTTCTTC	CASSEAIGSYNEQFF	TRBV2	TRBJ2-1	many	15	-
TGTGCCTGGAGTTGGCAGGGCACAGATACGCAGTATTTT	CAWSWQGTDTQYF	TRBV30	TRBJ2-3	-	13	-
TGTGCCAGCAATTCCTTTCTCGACTACACCTTC	CASNSFLDYTF	TRBV6-1	TRBJ1-2	few	11	-
TGCTGTGGCGTGGCGGAGCGGGAGAAGGTCTACGAGCAGTACTTC	CCGVAEREKVYEQYF	TRBV11-1	TRBJ2-7	many	15	TRBD2
TGTGCCAGCGGAATATCCACAGGGTACGATACGCAGTATTTT	CASGISTGYDTQYF	TRBV2	TRBJ2-3	many	14	-
TGTGCCAGCAGTCAAGGATCTCTCACTGAAGCTTTCTTT	CASSQGSLTEAFF	TRBV28	TRBJ1-1	many	13	-
TGTGCCAGCTCACCAGTGGTTTCTGGGGCCAACGTCCTGACTTTC	CASSPVVSGANVLTF	TRBV18	TRBJ2-6	-	15	-
TGCAGCGTTGAAGACCCGTGGGCTAGCGGAGGCTCCTACGAGCAGTACTTC	CSVEDPWASGGSYEQYF	TRBV29-1	TRBJ2-7	many	17	TRBD2
TGTGCCAGCAGCTTAAACGCCGGCGGGACTGACAATGAGCAGTTCTTC	CASSLNAGGTDNEQFF	TRBV7-3	TRBJ2-1	many	16	-
TGCGCCAGCAGGACTGACCCTCTGAACACTGAAGCTTTCTTT	CASRTDPLNTEAFF	TRBV5-1	TRBJ1-1	few	14	-
TGTGCCACCAGTTCCGGGGGGGGGAACATTCAGTACTTC	CATSSGGGNIQYF	TRBV24-1	TRBJ2-4	-	13	TRBD2
TGTGCCAGTAATAAAGCGGGAGCGGGGAATGAGCAGTTCTTC	CASNKAGAGNEQFF	TRBV19	TRBJ2-1	many	14	TRBD2
TGTGCCAGCAGTTTCCTAGCGGGAGGGCCTGGAGACGAGCAGTACTTC	CASSFLAGGPGDEQYF	TRBV27	TRBJ2-7	many	16	TRBD2
TGTGCCAGCAGCGACCGCGGGGGGGCTGGAAACACCATATATTTT	CASSDRGGAGNTIYF	TRBV7-9	TRBJ1-3	few	15	-
TGCAGTGCTAGTCTCATGGGCCGGGGAAGCTACGAGCAGTACTTC	CSASLMGRGSYEQYF	TRBV20-1	TRBJ2-7	many	15	-
TGTGCCAGCAGCCAAGCGGGTTTCCTCCGGGATGTGAACGAGCAGTACTTC	CASSQAGFLRDVNEQYF	TRBV14	TRBJ2-7	-	17	-
TGCGCCAGCAGCGACCGGACGGGTAGCACAGATACGCAGTATTTT	CASSDRTGSTDTQYF	TRBV5-1	TRBJ2-3	-	15	-